This is a list of T cell receptor beta chains from one sample in a study. A single record per CDR3 protein comes from TCRdb applying MiXCR to the 5' RACE reads. The data show nearly 40,000 distinct CDR3 sequences, with 15% to 20% seen just once and 2.5% to 3% held by the top ten. The sample consisted of naive CD4+ T cells sorted from a lymph node. The receptors come from a female donor with breast cancer. CDR3s include the opening cysteine and the closing phenylalanine or tryptophan. The order of the fields is clone size, D gene, J gene, V gene, CDR3 DNA, CDR3 protein. A D gene is named only where the DNA matches it firmly. Some rows mark clone size as missing; the rest say once, few, many or name a class of expanded clone.

>-|-|TRBJ2-7|TRBV7-9
TGTGCCAGCAGCTTAGGTGGCGCCACCTACGAGCAGTACTTC
CASSLGGATYEQYF
>-|-|TRBJ2-7|TRBV7-9
TGTGCCAGCAGCTCAGGGATCCACGAGCAGTACTTC
CASSSGIHEQYF
>few|-|TRBJ2-3|TRBV12-3/TRBV12-4
TGTGCCAGCAGTTTAACGAGGGCAGATACGCAGTATTTT
CASSLTRADTQYF
>few|-|TRBJ1-6|TRBV7-9
TGTGCCAGCGGAAGGAGCTCCTATAATTCACCCCTCCACTTT
CASGRSSYNSPLHF
>-|TRBD1|TRBJ1-1|TRBV5-1
TGCGCCAGCAGCTTGATGCAGGGGGCAGAGACTGAAGCTTTCTTT
CASSLMQGAETEAFF
>-|-|TRBJ2-3|TRBV7-2
TGTGCCAGCAGCCCACAATACTATAACACAGATACGCAGTATTTT
CASSPQYYNTDTQYF
>few|-|TRBJ2-3|TRBV7-9
TGTGCCAGCAGCTTAAATTGGGGGGCGGATACGCAGTATTTT
CASSLNWGADTQYF
>few|-|TRBJ2-3|TRBV10-1
TGCGCCAGCAGCATGGGACTTAGCGACACAGATACGCAGTATTTT
CASSMGLSDTDTQYF
>few|-|TRBJ1-6|TRBV5-1
TGCGCCAGCGGAGTGGAAAGCATCTATTCACCCCTCCACTTT
CASGVESIYSPLHF
>few|-|TRBJ2-5|TRBV7-9
TGTGCCAGCAGCTCAATTGGACAGCCCCAAGAGACCCAGTACTTC
CASSSIGQPQETQYF
>-|-|TRBJ1-2|TRBV5-1
TGCGCCAGCAGCGCGGACAGACCCTATGGCTACACCTTC
CASSADRPYGYTF
>few|-|TRBJ1-1|TRBV20-1
TGCAGTGCTAGGCGAGATTGGAACACTGAAGCTTTCTTT
CSARRDWNTEAFF
>-|-|TRBJ2-2|TRBV5-1
TGCGCCAGCAGCTTGTTGCGGGTCACCGGGGAGCTGTTTTTT
CASSLLRVTGELFF
>many|-|TRBJ2-1|TRBV5-3
TGTGCCAGAAGCTTAAGGGTTTGTGAGCAGTTCTTC
CARSLRVCEQFF
>-|TRBD2|TRBJ2-5|TRBV12-3/TRBV12-4
TGTGCCAGCAGCACCGGGACTAGCGGGCTGTACCAAGAGACCCAGTACTTC
CASSTGTSGLYQETQYF
>many|-|TRBJ1-2|TRBV5-1
TGCGCCAGCAGCTTGGGACCAGACTATGGCTACACCTTC
CASSLGPDYGYTF
>-|-|TRBJ2-7|TRBV10-3
TGTGCCATCAGTGGTCTGGGGGGCTCCTACGAGCAGTACTTC
CAISGLGGSYEQYF
>few|-|TRBJ1-1|TRBV5-1
TGCGCCAGCAGTCCAGGGGATTTTTACACTGAAGCTTTCTTT
CASSPGDFYTEAFF
>-|TRBD2|TRBJ2-3|TRBV28
TGTGCCAGCAGTTTACGACCAGGGACTACCCGTGGCACAGATACGCAGTATTTT
CASSLRPGTTRGTDTQYF
>many|TRBD1|TRBJ1-2|TRBV6-1
TGTGCCAGCAGGCACACGGGACAGTACTATGGCTACACCTTC
CASRHTGQYYGYTF
>few|-|TRBJ1-1|TRBV12-3/TRBV12-4
TGTGCCAGCAGCGCCCATGGGGGGGCAACTGAAGCTTTCTTT
CASSAHGGATEAFF
>-|-|TRBJ2-4|TRBV12-5
TGTGCTAGTGGTGACAACGTAAACCGGGACGGATATTTC
CASGDNVNRDGYF
>few|-|TRBJ2-5|TRBV11-3
TGTGCCAGCAGCTTAGATACCCAGGGCAGGGGAGGCCAAGAGACCCAGTACTTC
CASSLDTQGRGGQETQYF
>-|-|TRBJ2-5|TRBV7-2
TGTGCCAGCAGCTCGGGACACCAAGAGACCCAGTACTTC
CASSSGHQETQYF
>many|TRBD2|TRBJ2-3|TRBV20-1
TGCAGTGCTACCCCTCAAGCGGGGTTCACAGATACGCAGTATTTT
CSATPQAGFTDTQYF
>-|-|TRBJ2-7|TRBV5-1
TGCGCCAGCAGCCCCGGGACGGCGTCCTACGAGCAGTACTTC
CASSPGTASYEQYF
>-|-|TRBJ2-5|TRBV2
TGTGCCAGCAGTGTGGACAGAAAAGAGACCCAGTACTTC
CASSVDRKETQYF
>many|-|TRBJ2-1|TRBV29-1
TGCAGCGCCCCGCCGAGCGGAGCCTACAATGAGCAGTTCTTC
CSAPPSGAYNEQFF
>-|TRBD1|TRBJ1-1|TRBV28
TGTGCCAGCAGTACCTCGGACAGGGAGGCTTTCTTT
CASSTSDREAFF
>many|-|TRBJ2-2|TRBV6-5
TGTGCCACCTCCAGGGGCTCGGGCACCGGGGAGCTGTTTTTT
CATSRGSGTGELFF
>few|-|TRBJ2-7|TRBV28
TGTGCCAGCAGCCCCGCGTTAGGAATTATCTACGAGCAGTACTTC
CASSPALGIIYEQYF
>few|TRBD2|TRBJ2-7|TRBV5-1
TGCGCCAGCAAAGTGACTAGCGGGGGCTACGAGCAGTACTTC
CASKVTSGGYEQYF
>few|-|TRBJ2-1|TRBV9
TGTGCCAGCAGCGTAGAAATGAATGAGCAGTTCTTC
CASSVEMNEQFF
>-|-|TRBJ1-3|TRBV20-1
TGCAGTGCTAGTATTGGTAACGGCATCTCTGGAAACACCATATATTTT
CSASIGNGISGNTIYF
>few|-|TRBJ2-1|TRBV10-3
TGTGCCATCAGTGATTCTTCGGGACAGCAGTTCTTC
CAISDSSGQQFF
>few|TRBD1|TRBJ1-2|TRBV12-3/TRBV12-4
TGTGCCAGCAGCCAGACAGGGTTGAGAAACTATGGCTACACCTTC
CASSQTGLRNYGYTF
>few|-|TRBJ2-7|TRBV7-2
TGTGCCAGCAGCCCCGTTGATGGGTCCTACGAGCAGTACTTC
CASSPVDGSYEQYF
>-|TRBD2|TRBJ2-7|TRBV20-1
TGCAGTGCTAGGTTAGCGGGAGGCGTCAACGAGCAGTACTTC
CSARLAGGVNEQYF
>many|-|TRBJ1-1|TRBV27
TGTGCCAGCCGACGGGGGGATGACATGAACACTGAAGCTTTCTTT
CASRRGDDMNTEAFF
>-|-|TRBJ1-2|TRBV20-1
TGCAGTGCTAGAAGGCGGGGGTACGGTGGCTACACCTTC
CSARRRGYGGYTF
>few|-|TRBJ1-2|TRBV4-1
TGCGCCAGCAGCCTCACATCGGGGGGTGGCTACACCTTC
CASSLTSGGGYTF
>-|TRBD2|TRBJ2-7|TRBV10-3
TGTGCCACCCGGTCTGGGACTAGCGGAGCCTACGGGCAGTACTTC
CATRSGTSGAYGQYF
>-|-|TRBJ2-1|TRBV5-1
TGCGCCAGCAGGTCTGGACTGGCCTCCTACAATGAGCAGTTCTTC
CASRSGLASYNEQFF
>few|-|TRBJ1-3|TRBV5-1
TGCGCCAGCAGCCCGGAGATAGGGGGGGCGACTGGAAACACCATATATTTT
CASSPEIGGATGNTIYF
>-|-|TRBJ2-2|TRBV28
TGTGCCAGCAGTGGACAGGGTTGGCTAAGCGGGGGGACCGGGGAGCTGTTTTTT
CASSGQGWLSGGTGELFF
>few|-|TRBJ1-3|TRBV9
TGTGCCAGCAGCTCCCGGCCCGGAAACACCATATATTTT
CASSSRPGNTIYF